This entry is about one T cell receptor beta chain. Its antigen is not known. The data derive from a study of beta chain features in type 1 diabetes. Study results and limitations: There was a moderate but significant shortening of TCRB CDR3s in all four CD4+ subsets of Type 1 diabetes patients. A pattern of fewer insertions and more deletions at VDJ junctions was seen in type 1 diabetes patients.

The CDR3 covers 10 residues. CDR1 SGHDT and CDR2 YYEEEE come from the germline V gene. The authors reverse transcribed all of the isolated RNA, so sequencing captured expressed TCRB transcripts. Measured with immunoSEQ multiplex PCR; TCRdb has only the in-frame clones, and not every one. The repertoire has hundreds of thousands of clones, over 13% of them found once; the top ten carry 0.035% to 0.04%. A single heparinised draw of approximately 0.11 L on average was taken per donor. Sequencing was performed on naive CD4+ T cells from blood. This chain connects TRBV5-6 to TRBJ1-5; D not certain. The TCR comes from a man aged 18 to 35 with type 1 diabetes. The CDR3, as DNA: TGTGCTCGACCTTATCAGCCCCAGCATTTT. It translates to CARPYQPQHF.